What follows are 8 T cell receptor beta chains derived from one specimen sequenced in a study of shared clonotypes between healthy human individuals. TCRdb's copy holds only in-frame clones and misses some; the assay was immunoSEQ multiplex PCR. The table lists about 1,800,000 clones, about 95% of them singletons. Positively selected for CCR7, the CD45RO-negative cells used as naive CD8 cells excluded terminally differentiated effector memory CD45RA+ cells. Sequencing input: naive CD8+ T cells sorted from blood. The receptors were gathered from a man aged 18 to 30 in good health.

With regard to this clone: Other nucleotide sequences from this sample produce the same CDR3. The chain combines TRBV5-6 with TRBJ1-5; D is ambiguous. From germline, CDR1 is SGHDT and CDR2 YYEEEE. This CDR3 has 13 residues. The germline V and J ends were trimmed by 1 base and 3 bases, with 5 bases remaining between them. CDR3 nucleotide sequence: TGTGCCAGCAGCTTGTCTCCCAATCAGCCCCAGCATTTT. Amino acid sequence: CASSLSPNQPQHF.

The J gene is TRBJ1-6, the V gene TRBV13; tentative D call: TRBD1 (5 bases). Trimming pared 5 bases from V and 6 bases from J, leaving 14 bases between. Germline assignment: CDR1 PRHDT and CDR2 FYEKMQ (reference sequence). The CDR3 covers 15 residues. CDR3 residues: CASSPDAGGNSPLHF. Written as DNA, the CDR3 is TGTGCCAGCAGCCCCGACGCGGGGGGTAATTCACCCCTCCACTTT.

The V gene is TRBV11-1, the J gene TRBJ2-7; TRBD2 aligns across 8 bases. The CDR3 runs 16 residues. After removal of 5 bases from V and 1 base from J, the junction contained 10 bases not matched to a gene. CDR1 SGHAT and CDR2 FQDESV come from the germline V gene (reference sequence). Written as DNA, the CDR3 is TGTGCCAGCAGCGGACCGGGAGGGGTGGGGTCCTACGAGCAGTACTTC. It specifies CASSGPGGVGSYEQYF.

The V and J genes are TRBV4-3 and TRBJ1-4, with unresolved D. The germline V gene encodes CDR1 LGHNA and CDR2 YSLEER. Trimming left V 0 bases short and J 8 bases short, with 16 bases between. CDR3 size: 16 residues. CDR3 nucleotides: TGCGCCAGCAGCCAAGATCAGGTCGTTAGTGGGGAAAAACTGTTTTTT. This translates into CASSQDQVVSGEKLFF.

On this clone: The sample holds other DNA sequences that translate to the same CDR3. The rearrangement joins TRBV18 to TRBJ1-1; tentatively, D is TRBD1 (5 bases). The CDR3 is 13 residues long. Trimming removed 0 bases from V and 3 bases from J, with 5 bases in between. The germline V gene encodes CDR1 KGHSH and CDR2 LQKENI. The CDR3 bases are TGTGCCAGCTCACCACCAGGGGACACTGAAGCTTTCTTT. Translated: CASSPPGDTEAFF.

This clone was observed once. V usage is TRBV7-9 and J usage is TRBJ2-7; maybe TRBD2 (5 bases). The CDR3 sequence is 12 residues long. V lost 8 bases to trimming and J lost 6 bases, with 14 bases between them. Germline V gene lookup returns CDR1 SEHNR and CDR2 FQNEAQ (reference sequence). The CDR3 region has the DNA TGTGCCAGCCGATGGGGAGAAAGCGAGCAGTACTTC. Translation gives CASRWGESEQYF.

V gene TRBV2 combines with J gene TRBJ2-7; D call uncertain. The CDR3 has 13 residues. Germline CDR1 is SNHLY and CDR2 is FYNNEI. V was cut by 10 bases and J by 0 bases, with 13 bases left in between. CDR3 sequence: CATRPVPSYEQYF. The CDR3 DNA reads TGTGCCACCAGACCAGTTCCCTCCTACGAGCAGTACTTC.

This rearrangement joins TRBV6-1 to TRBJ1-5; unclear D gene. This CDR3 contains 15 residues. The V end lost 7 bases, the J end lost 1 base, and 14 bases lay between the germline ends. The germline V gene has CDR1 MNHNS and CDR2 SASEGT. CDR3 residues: CASNGRGGSNQPQHF. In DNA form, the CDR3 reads TGTGCCAGCAACGGACGGGGTGGAAGCAATCAGCCCCAGCATTTT.